The rows below give T cell receptor beta chains drawn from one sample of a study of T-cell memory formation after mild COVID-19. TCRdb called the 5' RACE reads again in MiXCR, with one record for every CDR3 protein. The sample includes more than 120,000 distinct CDR3 sequences, roughly 6.2% of them seen just once. The material sequenced was PBMCs or a T cell subset sorted from them (not recorded which). These receptors were taken from an adult woman who had mild COVID-19 (a few samples of this study predate the infection). Cell type and time point are not known. Both conserved end residues are part of each CDR3.

j_call: TRBJ1-3
v_call: TRBV12-3/TRBV12-4
cdr3_aa: CASSPGGTIYF

j_call: TRBJ2-7
v_call: TRBV2
cdr3_aa: CASSGDVWEQYF

j_call: TRBJ2-7
v_call: TRBV20-1
cdr3_aa: CSARMGVGEQYF

j_call: TRBJ2-3
v_call: TRBV9
cdr3_aa: CASSARTSKDTQYF

j_call: TRBJ2-1
v_call: TRBV11-1
cdr3_aa: CASSLGVTGGRFLNEQFF

j_call: TRBJ2-1
v_call: TRBV5-5
cdr3_aa: CASSLVEGAGYNEQFF

j_call: TRBJ2-2
v_call: TRBV20-1
cdr3_aa: CSARGRFGAEHGELFF

j_call: TRBJ2-3
v_call: TRBV18
cdr3_aa: CASSPGLAGGSTDTQYF

j_call: TRBJ1-1
v_call: TRBV6-4
cdr3_aa: CASRPDRNTEAFF

j_call: TRBJ1-1
v_call: TRBV29-1
cdr3_aa: CSVGGPSGNTEAFF

j_call: TRBJ2-7
v_call: TRBV6-1
cdr3_aa: CASSEEGQGSYEQYF

j_call: TRBJ1-3
v_call: TRBV12-3/TRBV12-4
cdr3_aa: CASSWTGSTGNTIYF

j_call: TRBJ2-1
v_call: TRBV7-2
cdr3_aa: CASSLPLGQGIDNEQFF

j_call: TRBJ1-6
v_call: TRBV4-1
cdr3_aa: CASSPYGQANSPLHF

j_call: TRBJ2-3
v_call: TRBV5-1
cdr3_aa: CASSFTLAGGPTDTQYF

j_call: TRBJ1-4
v_call: TRBV20-1
cdr3_aa: CSAREQGAEKLFF

j_call: TRBJ1-6
v_call: TRBV7-2
cdr3_aa: CASSLVLWTPQNNSPLHF

j_call: TRBJ2-1
v_call: TRBV21-1
cdr3_aa: CASSARCTWDRVEYNEQFF

j_call: TRBJ2-6
v_call: TRBV20-1
cdr3_aa: CSAHDRGSGANVLTF

j_call: TRBJ2-7
v_call: TRBV5-4
cdr3_aa: CASSPGGGSLREQYF

j_call: TRBJ2-3
v_call: TRBV25-1
cdr3_aa: CASSDPRTRGLAGGSTDTQYF

j_call: TRBJ2-5
v_call: TRBV7-3
cdr3_aa: CASSLTSGLGETQYF

j_call: TRBJ2-1
v_call: TRBV9
cdr3_aa: CASSALGGSYNEQFF

j_call: TRBJ2-2
v_call: TRBV12-3/TRBV12-4
cdr3_aa: CASSYRESMTGELFF

j_call: TRBJ1-2
v_call: TRBV2
cdr3_aa: CASSDFGGGYGYTF

j_call: TRBJ2-7
v_call: TRBV7-8
cdr3_aa: CASSLQGGRGSYEQYF

j_call: TRBJ1-1
v_call: TRBV5-1
cdr3_aa: CASSLWEDTEAFF

j_call: TRBJ2-3
v_call: TRBV5-5
cdr3_aa: CASSRTGTGSADTQYF

j_call: TRBJ2-1
v_call: TRBV6-5
cdr3_aa: CASGRLAALNEQFF

j_call: TRBJ1-2
v_call: TRBV7-9
cdr3_aa: CASSLGSFGPNYGYTF

j_call: TRBJ2-6
v_call: TRBV19
cdr3_aa: CASSSDRGRANVLTF

j_call: TRBJ2-1
v_call: TRBV12-3/TRBV12-4
cdr3_aa: CASSTTGGVTFLSSGNEQFF

j_call: TRBJ2-2
v_call: TRBV7-6
cdr3_aa: CASSFLTSGTGELFF

j_call: TRBJ2-6
v_call: TRBV12-3/TRBV12-4
cdr3_aa: CASTDRTGTGANVLTF

j_call: TRBJ1-6
v_call: TRBV11-1
cdr3_aa: CASSPRRQNSPLHF

j_call: TRBJ2-3
v_call: TRBV20-1
cdr3_aa: CSARVAGSSTDTQYF

j_call: TRBJ1-1
v_call: TRBV7-9
cdr3_aa: CASSLIGPTEAFF

j_call: TRBJ2-1
v_call: TRBV5-1
cdr3_aa: CASSSGQGVFNEQFF

j_call: TRBJ2-3
v_call: TRBV24-1
cdr3_aa: CATSASGTDTQYF

j_call: TRBJ2-1
v_call: TRBV5-6
cdr3_aa: CASSLGHGSDEQFF

j_call: TRBJ2-2
v_call: TRBV5-4
cdr3_aa: CASSSGTVNTGELFF

j_call: TRBJ1-2
v_call: TRBV29-1
cdr3_aa: CSVEGTGRTDYGYTF

j_call: TRBJ2-2
v_call: TRBV12-3/TRBV12-4
cdr3_aa: CASSLVGGSELFF

j_call: TRBJ2-1
v_call: TRBV29-1
cdr3_aa: CSAAGSSYNEQFF